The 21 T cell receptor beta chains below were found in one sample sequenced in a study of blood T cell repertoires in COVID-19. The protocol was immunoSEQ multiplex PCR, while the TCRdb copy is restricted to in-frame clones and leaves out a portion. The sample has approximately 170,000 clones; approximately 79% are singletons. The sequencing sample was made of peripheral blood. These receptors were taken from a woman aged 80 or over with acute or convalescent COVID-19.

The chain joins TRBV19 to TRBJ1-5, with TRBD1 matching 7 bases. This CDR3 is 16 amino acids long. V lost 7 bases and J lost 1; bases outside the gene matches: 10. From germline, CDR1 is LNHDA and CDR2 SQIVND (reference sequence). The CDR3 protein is CASKRNGGQSNQPQHF. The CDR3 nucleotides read TGTGCCAGTAAGCGTAACGGGGGACAGAGCAATCAGCCCCAGCATTTT. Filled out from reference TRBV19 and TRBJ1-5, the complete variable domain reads DGGITQSPKYLFRKEGQNVTLSCEQNLNHDAMYWYRQDPGQGLRLIYYSQIVNDFQKGDIAEGYSVSREKKESFPLTVTSAQKNPTAFYLCASKRNGGQSNQPQHFGDGTRLSIL.

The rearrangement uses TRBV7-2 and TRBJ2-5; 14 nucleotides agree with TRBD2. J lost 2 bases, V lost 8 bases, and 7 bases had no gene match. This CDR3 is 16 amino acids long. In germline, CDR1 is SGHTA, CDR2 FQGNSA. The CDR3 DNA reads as TGTGCCAGCCGATCCGGGACTAGCGGGGGTCAAGAGACCCAGTACTTC. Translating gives CASRSGTSGGQETQYF.

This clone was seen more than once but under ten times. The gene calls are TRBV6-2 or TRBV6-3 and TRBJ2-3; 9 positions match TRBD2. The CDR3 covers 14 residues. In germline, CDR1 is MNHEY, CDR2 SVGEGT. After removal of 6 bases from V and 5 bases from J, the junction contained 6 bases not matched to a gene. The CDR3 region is CASRPWREGDTQYF. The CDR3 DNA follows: TGTGCCAGCAGACCTTGGCGGGAGGGAGATACGCAGTATTTT.

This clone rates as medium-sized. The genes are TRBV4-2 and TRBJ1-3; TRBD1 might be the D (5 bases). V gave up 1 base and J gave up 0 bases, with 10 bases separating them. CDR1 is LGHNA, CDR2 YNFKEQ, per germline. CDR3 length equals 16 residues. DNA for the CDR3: TGTGCCAGCAGCCAAGCGGCCAGGGACTCTGGAAACACCATATATTTT. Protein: CASSQAARDSGNTIYF.

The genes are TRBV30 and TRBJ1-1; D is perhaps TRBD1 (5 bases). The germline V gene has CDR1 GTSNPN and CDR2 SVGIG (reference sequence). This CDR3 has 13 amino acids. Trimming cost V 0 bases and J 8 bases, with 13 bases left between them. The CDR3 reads CAWSVLSGGEAFF. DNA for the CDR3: TGTGCCTGGAGTGTACTGTCGGGGGGAGAAGCTTTCTTT.

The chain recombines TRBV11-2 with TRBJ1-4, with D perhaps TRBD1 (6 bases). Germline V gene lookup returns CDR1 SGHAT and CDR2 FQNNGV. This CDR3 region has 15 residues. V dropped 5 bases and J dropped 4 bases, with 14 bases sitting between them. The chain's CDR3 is CASSPGQGSNEKLFF. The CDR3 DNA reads TGTGCCAGCAGCCCCGGCCAGGGGAGTAATGAAAAACTGTTTTTT.

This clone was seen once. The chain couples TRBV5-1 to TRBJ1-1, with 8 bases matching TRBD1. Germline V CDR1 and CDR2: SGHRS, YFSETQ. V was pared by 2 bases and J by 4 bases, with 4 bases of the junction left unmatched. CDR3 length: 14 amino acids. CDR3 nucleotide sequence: TGCGCCAGCAGCTTAGGACAGGGAAGCACTGAAGCTTTCTTT. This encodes CASSLGQGSTEAFF.

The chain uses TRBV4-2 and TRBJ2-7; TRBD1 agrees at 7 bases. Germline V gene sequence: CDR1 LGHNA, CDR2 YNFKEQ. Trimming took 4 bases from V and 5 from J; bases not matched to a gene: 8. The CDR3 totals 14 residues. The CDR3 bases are TGTGCCAGCAGCCCTTACAGGGGAAATAACGAGCAGTACTTC. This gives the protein CASSPYRGNNEQYF.

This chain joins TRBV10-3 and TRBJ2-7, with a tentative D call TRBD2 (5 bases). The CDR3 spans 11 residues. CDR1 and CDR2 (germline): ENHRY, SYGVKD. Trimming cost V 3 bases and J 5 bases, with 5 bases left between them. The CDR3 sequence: CAISDGNEQYF. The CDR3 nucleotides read TGTGCCATCAGTGACGGGAACGAGCAGTACTTC.

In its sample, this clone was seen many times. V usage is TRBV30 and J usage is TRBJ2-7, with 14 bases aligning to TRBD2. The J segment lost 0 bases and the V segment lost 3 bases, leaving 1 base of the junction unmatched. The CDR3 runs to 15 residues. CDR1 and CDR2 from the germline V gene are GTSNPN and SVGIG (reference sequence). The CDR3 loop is CAWRGTSGGSYEQYF. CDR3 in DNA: TGTGCCTGGAGGGGGACTAGCGGGGGCTCCTACGAGCAGTACTTC.

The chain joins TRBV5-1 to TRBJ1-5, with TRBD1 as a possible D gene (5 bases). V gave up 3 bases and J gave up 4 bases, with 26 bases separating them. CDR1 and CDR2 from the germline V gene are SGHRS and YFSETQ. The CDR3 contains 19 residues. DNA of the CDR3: TGCGCCAGCAGCTGGGAGGACCGGAGGAGACCCGGGGCAAATCAGCCCCAGCATTTT. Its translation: CASSWEDRRRPGANQPQHF.

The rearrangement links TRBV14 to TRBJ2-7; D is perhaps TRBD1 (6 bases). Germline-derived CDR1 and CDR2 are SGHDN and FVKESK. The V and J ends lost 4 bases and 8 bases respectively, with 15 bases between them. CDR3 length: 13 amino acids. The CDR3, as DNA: TGTGCCAGCAGCCCAGGGGAAGAGATGAAGCAGTACTTC. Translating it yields CASSPGEEMKQYF.

The CDR3 bases are TGCGCCAGCAGCTTGCAGGGTCTAGAAAATCAGCCCCAGCATTTT. As protein: CASSLQGLENQPQHF. The chain carries TRBV5-1 and TRBJ1-5; D may be TRBD1 (5 bases). The CDR3 loop spans 15 amino acids. V was shortened by 1 base and J by 4 bases, with 12 bases between the two germline ends. Germline lookup yields CDR1 SGHRS and CDR2 YFSETQ.

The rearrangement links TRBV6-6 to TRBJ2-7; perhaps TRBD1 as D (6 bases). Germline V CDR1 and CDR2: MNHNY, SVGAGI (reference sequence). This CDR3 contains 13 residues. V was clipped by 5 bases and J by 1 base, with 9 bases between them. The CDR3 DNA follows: TGTGCCAGCAGTAGGGGGTATTCCTACGAGCAGTACTTC. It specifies CASSRGYSYEQYF.

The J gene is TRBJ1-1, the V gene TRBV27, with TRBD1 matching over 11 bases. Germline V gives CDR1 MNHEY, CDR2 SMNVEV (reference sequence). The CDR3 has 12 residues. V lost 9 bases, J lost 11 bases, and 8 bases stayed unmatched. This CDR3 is CARRTGGFKAFF. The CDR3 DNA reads TGTGCCAGGAGGACAGGGGGCTTCAAGGCTTTCTTT.

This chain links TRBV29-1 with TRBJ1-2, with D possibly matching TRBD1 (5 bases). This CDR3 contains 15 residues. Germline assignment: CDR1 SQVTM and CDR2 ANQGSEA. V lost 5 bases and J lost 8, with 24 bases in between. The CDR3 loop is CSVTKQEQRHRGYTF. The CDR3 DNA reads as TGCAGCGTTACGAAACAGGAACAGAGACACAGGGGCTACACCTTC.

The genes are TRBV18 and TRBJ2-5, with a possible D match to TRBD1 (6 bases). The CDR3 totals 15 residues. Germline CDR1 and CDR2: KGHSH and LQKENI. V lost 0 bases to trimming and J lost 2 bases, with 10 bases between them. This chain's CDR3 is CASSPPSRGQETQYF. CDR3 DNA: TGTGCCAGCTCACCACCGAGCAGGGGTCAAGAGACCCAGTACTTC.

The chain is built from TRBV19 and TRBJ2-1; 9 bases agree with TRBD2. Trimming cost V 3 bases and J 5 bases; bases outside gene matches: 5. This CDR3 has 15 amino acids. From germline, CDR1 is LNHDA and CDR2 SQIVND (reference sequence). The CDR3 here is CASSIVSGRNNEQFF. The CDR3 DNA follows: TGTGCCAGTAGTATCGTTAGCGGGAGAAACAATGAGCAGTTCTTC.

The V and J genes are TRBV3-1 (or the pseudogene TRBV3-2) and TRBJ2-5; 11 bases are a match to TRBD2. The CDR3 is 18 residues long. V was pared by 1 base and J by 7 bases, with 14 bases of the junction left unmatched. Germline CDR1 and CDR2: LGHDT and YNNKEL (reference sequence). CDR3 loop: CASSQVVSLAGGSVTQYF. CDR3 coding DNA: TGTGCCAGCAGCCAAGTCGTGTCGTTAGCGGGAGGGTCGGTGACCCAGTACTTC.

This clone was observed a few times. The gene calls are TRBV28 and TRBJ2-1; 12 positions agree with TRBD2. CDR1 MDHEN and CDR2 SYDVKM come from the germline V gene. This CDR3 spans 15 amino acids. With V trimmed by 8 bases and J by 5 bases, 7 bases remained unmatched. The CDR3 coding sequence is TGTGCCAGCCTTACCCCTAGCGGGAGGGACAATGAGCAGTTCTTC. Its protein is CASLTPSGRDNEQFF.

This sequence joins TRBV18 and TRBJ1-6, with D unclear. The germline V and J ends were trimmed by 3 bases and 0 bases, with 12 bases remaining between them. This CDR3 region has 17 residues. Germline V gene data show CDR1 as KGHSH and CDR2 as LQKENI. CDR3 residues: CASSPAGSSSYNSPLHF. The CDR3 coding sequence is TGTGCCAGCTCACCGGCAGGCTCGTCCTCCTATAATTCACCCCTCCACTTT.